This is a list of T cell receptor beta chains from one sample in a study of regulatory T cells in long-lasting Graves disease. TCRdb analysed the multiplex PCR reads with MiXCR anew, one entry per CDR3 protein. The table shows 250,000 to 300,000 distinct CDR3 sequences, with around 20% occurring only once. The source was peripheral blood mononuclear cells (PBMCs), collected when the disease was refractory, from a patient treated with antithyroid drugs. Receptors were obtained from a female donor with Graves disease. Each CDR3 is given with its conserved first and last residue. Each record gives: V gene, clone size, J gene, D gene, CDR3 DNA, CDR3 protein. D genes are given only for firm matches. Size tells how often a clone was seen (once, few, many) or the class of an expanded clone, and some rows leave it out.

V gene: TRBV4-3
clone size: few
J gene: TRBJ2-7
D gene: .
CDR3 DNA: TGCGCCAGCAGACCGAGAACAGGGCCCTACGAGCAGTACTTC
CDR3 protein: CASRPRTGPYEQYF

V gene: TRBV11-2
clone size: many
J gene: TRBJ1-1
D gene: .
CDR3 DNA: TGTGCCAGCAGCTTAGTAGGCCGGGAAGCTTTCTTT
CDR3 protein: CASSLVGREAFF

V gene: TRBV5-1
clone size: .
J gene: TRBJ2-7
D gene: TRBD1
CDR3 DNA: TGCGCCAGCAGCCACCAACCGGGACAGGCGTACGAGCAGTACTTC
CDR3 protein: CASSHQPGQAYEQYF

V gene: TRBV6-2/TRBV6-3
clone size: many
J gene: TRBJ2-7
D gene: TRBD1
CDR3 DNA: TGTGCCAGCAGTGAGCCGGGACAGGGCGGGGAGCAGTACTTC
CDR3 protein: CASSEPGQGGEQYF

V gene: TRBV28
clone size: .
J gene: TRBJ2-7
D gene: .
CDR3 DNA: TGTGCCAGCAGTTTTGAGGGGGACTCCTGCGAGCAGTACTTC
CDR3 protein: CASSFEGDSCEQYF

V gene: TRBV7-2
clone size: .
J gene: TRBJ2-5
D gene: TRBD2
CDR3 DNA: TGTGCCAGCAGCCCTCGCGCGGGAGAAGAGACCCAGTACTTC
CDR3 protein: CASSPRAGEETQYF

V gene: TRBV5-1
clone size: many
J gene: TRBJ2-7
D gene: .
CDR3 DNA: TGCGCCAGCAGCTTGGATACGACATCTGGGACGCAGGATCCCTACGAGCAGTACTTC
CDR3 protein: CASSLDTTSGTQDPYEQYF

V gene: TRBV11-3
clone size: .
J gene: TRBJ2-2
D gene: .
CDR3 DNA: TGTGCCAGCAGCTTTGGGGCGGGAGGGGAGCTGTTTTTT
CDR3 protein: CASSFGAGGELFF

V gene: TRBV19
clone size: few
J gene: TRBJ1-2
D gene: .
CDR3 DNA: TGTGCCAGTCGCCACACCCTGGACTATGGCTACACCTTC
CDR3 protein: CASRHTLDYGYTF

V gene: TRBV11-2
clone size: many
J gene: TRBJ2-4
D gene: .
CDR3 DNA: TGTGCCAGCAGACCCTCGGGCGGAAACACTCAGTACTTC
CDR3 protein: CASRPSGGNTQYF

V gene: TRBV20-1
clone size: .
J gene: TRBJ2-3
D gene: .
CDR3 DNA: TGCAGTGCTAGAGATCAAGGTAGCCCGATCACAGATACGCAGTATTTT
CDR3 protein: CSARDQGSPITDTQYF

V gene: TRBV2
clone size: many
J gene: TRBJ1-3
D gene: .
CDR3 DNA: TGTGCCAGCAGTGAAACCTCTGGAAACACCATATATTTT
CDR3 protein: CASSETSGNTIYF

V gene: TRBV3-1
clone size: .
J gene: TRBJ2-7
D gene: .
CDR3 DNA: TGTGCCAGCAGCCCCCACGGCGAGCAGTACTTC
CDR3 protein: CASSPHGEQYF

V gene: TRBV6-5
clone size: .
J gene: TRBJ1-1
D gene: .
CDR3 DNA: TGTGCCAGCAGTTACCGCATGGGTGTGAACACTGAAGCTTTCTTT
CDR3 protein: CASSYRMGVNTEAFF

V gene: TRBV2
clone size: many
J gene: TRBJ2-7
D gene: .
CDR3 DNA: TGTGCCAGCAGCGGTGACTACGAGCAGTACTTC
CDR3 protein: CASSGDYEQYF

V gene: TRBV7-8
clone size: many
J gene: TRBJ1-1
D gene: .
CDR3 DNA: TGTGCCAGCAGCTTAAAGGGCGGGGTAAGGAACACTGAAGCTTTCTTT
CDR3 protein: CASSLKGGVRNTEAFF

V gene: TRBV12-3/TRBV12-4
clone size: many
J gene: TRBJ1-4
D gene: .
CDR3 DNA: TGTGCCAGCAGGAAGGATGGAAGGGGAGAGGAAAAACTGTTTTTT
CDR3 protein: CASRKDGRGEEKLFF

V gene: TRBV30
clone size: .
J gene: TRBJ1-2
D gene: .
CDR3 DNA: TGTGCCTGGAGTTACCTAAGGATGAACTATGGCTACACCTTC
CDR3 protein: CAWSYLRMNYGYTF

V gene: TRBV5-1
clone size: .
J gene: TRBJ2-3
D gene: TRBD2
CDR3 DNA: TGCGCCAGCAGCTCCGGACTAGCGGGAGATACGCAGTATTTT
CDR3 protein: CASSSGLAGDTQYF

V gene: TRBV28
clone size: many
J gene: TRBJ2-5
D gene: .
CDR3 DNA: TGTGCCAGCAGTTTATTTACGGACAGCCAAGAGACCCAGTACTTC
CDR3 protein: CASSLFTDSQETQYF

V gene: TRBV7-9
clone size: few
J gene: TRBJ1-1
D gene: TRBD1
CDR3 DNA: TGTGCCAGCAGCACACACAGGGGGCTGAACACTGAAGCTTTCTTT
CDR3 protein: CASSTHRGLNTEAFF

V gene: TRBV30
clone size: many
J gene: TRBJ1-2
D gene: .
CDR3 DNA: TGTGCCTGGAGTGCCCCGGGGGAAGCTGATGGCTACACCTTC
CDR3 protein: CAWSAPGEADGYTF

V gene: TRBV19
clone size: .
J gene: TRBJ1-5
D gene: .
CDR3 DNA: TGTGCCAGTAGTTCCAGGGAACCCTATAGCAATCAGCCCCAGCATTTT
CDR3 protein: CASSSREPYSNQPQHF

V gene: TRBV7-2
clone size: many
J gene: TRBJ2-3
D gene: .
CDR3 DNA: TGTGCCAGCAGCTTAGATAGGGAAGCAAATACGCAGTATTTT
CDR3 protein: CASSLDREANTQYF

V gene: TRBV19
clone size: few
J gene: TRBJ2-5
D gene: TRBD2
CDR3 DNA: TGTGCCAGTAGTAGCCCCGGGGAGGGGAAGGAGACCCAGTACTTC
CDR3 protein: CASSSPGEGKETQYF

V gene: TRBV6-1
clone size: .
J gene: TRBJ2-2
D gene: TRBD1
CDR3 DNA: TGTGCCAGCAGTCATATCTCCCTCGACAGGGATCGCACCGGGGAGCTGTTTTTT
CDR3 protein: CASSHISLDRDRTGELFF

V gene: TRBV29-1
clone size: few
J gene: TRBJ1-4
D gene: TRBD1
CDR3 DNA: TGCAGCGTTGCCCGACAGGGGACTAATGAAAAACTGTTTTTT
CDR3 protein: CSVARQGTNEKLFF

V gene: TRBV3-1
clone size: many
J gene: TRBJ1-2
D gene: TRBD1
CDR3 DNA: TGTGCCAGCAGCCAGCCCTTGGGGCAGGGGGCACCTGGCTACACCTTC
CDR3 protein: CASSQPLGQGAPGYTF

V gene: TRBV12-3/TRBV12-4
clone size: many
J gene: TRBJ1-4
D gene: .
CDR3 DNA: TGTGCCAGCAGTGACAGGACGGGGCCTGAAAAACTGTTTTTT
CDR3 protein: CASSDRTGPEKLFF

V gene: TRBV5-1
clone size: .
J gene: TRBJ2-6
D gene: .
CDR3 DNA: TGCGCCAGCAGCTCGGGACTTTGGGACTTCTCTGGGGCCAACGTCCTGACTTTC
CDR3 protein: CASSSGLWDFSGANVLTF

V gene: TRBV11-2
clone size: few
J gene: TRBJ2-1
D gene: .
CDR3 DNA: TGTGCCAGCAGCTTAGGGGTCGGGAGTGCTTCGCGGAATGAGCAGTTCTTC
CDR3 protein: CASSLGVGSASRNEQFF

V gene: TRBV20-1
clone size: few
J gene: TRBJ2-5
D gene: .
CDR3 DNA: TGCAGTGCCAAGGCTCCGGGATCCGAAGAGACCCAGTACTTC
CDR3 protein: CSAKAPGSEETQYF

V gene: TRBV28
clone size: .
J gene: TRBJ2-1
D gene: TRBD2
CDR3 DNA: TGTGCCAGCAGTGGAGCTAGCGGTTACTCCTACAATGAGCAGTTCTTC
CDR3 protein: CASSGASGYSYNEQFF

V gene: TRBV9
clone size: few
J gene: TRBJ2-7
D gene: TRBD1
CDR3 DNA: TGTGCCAGCAGCGTCCTACCGGGACAGGGGGTCTACGAGCAGTACTTT
CDR3 protein: CASSVLPGQGVYEQYF

V gene: TRBV19
clone size: few
J gene: TRBJ1-5
D gene: TRBD1
CDR3 DNA: TGTGCCAGTAGTCTTAGGACAGGAGGATATCAGCCCCAGCATTTT
CDR3 protein: CASSLRTGGYQPQHF

V gene: TRBV4-2
clone size: .
J gene: TRBJ2-7
D gene: .
CDR3 DNA: TGTGCCAGCAGCCAGAGGACGATCTACGAGCAGTACTTC
CDR3 protein: CASSQRTIYEQYF

V gene: TRBV7-9
clone size: .
J gene: TRBJ2-5
D gene: .
CDR3 DNA: TGTGCCGGCAGCTTAGCGGAGGAGACCCAGTACTTC
CDR3 protein: CAGSLAEETQYF

V gene: TRBV18
clone size: .
J gene: TRBJ2-1
D gene: TRBD2
CDR3 DNA: TGTGCCAGCTCACCACCTTCGGCGAGCGGGAGTGGCAATGAGCAGTTCTTC
CDR3 protein: CASSPPSASGSGNEQFF

V gene: TRBV3-1
clone size: few
J gene: TRBJ1-1
D gene: .
CDR3 DNA: TGTGCCAGCAGCCAAGACAGCCTCGGACGGGCTTTCTTT
CDR3 protein: CASSQDSLGRAFF

V gene: TRBV27
clone size: few
J gene: TRBJ1-4
D gene: .
CDR3 DNA: TGTGCCAGCAGTTTCGGGGGGGTTGGGGAAAAACTGTTTTTT
CDR3 protein: CASSFGGVGEKLFF

V gene: TRBV4-3
clone size: .
J gene: TRBJ1-2
D gene: .
CDR3 DNA: TGCGCCAGCAGCCAAAAACCTATTCACCGGGACCTGGGCATTCATGGCTACACCTTC
CDR3 protein: CASSQKPIHRDLGIHGYTF

V gene: TRBV6-1
clone size: few
J gene: TRBJ1-4
D gene: .
CDR3 DNA: TGTGCCAGCAGTCCCACAGGTTTTAATGAAAAACTGTTTTTT
CDR3 protein: CASSPTGFNEKLFF

V gene: TRBV28
clone size: .
J gene: TRBJ2-1
D gene: TRBD1
CDR3 DNA: TGTGCCAGCAGTTGGGGGGGACAGGGGAACAATGAGCAGTTCTTC
CDR3 protein: CASSWGGQGNNEQFF

V gene: TRBV6-1
clone size: many
J gene: TRBJ2-7
D gene: .
CDR3 DNA: TGTGCCAGCAGGGGTCCAACCTACGAGCAGTACTTC
CDR3 protein: CASRGPTYEQYF

V gene: TRBV27
clone size: many
J gene: TRBJ2-2
D gene: .
CDR3 DNA: TGTGCCAGCAGGCCAGGGTTCGCCGGGGAGCTGTTTTTT
CDR3 protein: CASRPGFAGELFF

V gene: TRBV28
clone size: many
J gene: TRBJ2-7
D gene: TRBD1
CDR3 DNA: TGTGCCAGCAGTTCTTCCGGGACAGGGGGCCTCGTTGTTGACGAGCAGTACTTC
CDR3 protein: CASSSSGTGGLVVDEQYF

V gene: TRBV9
clone size: few
J gene: TRBJ1-5
D gene: .
CDR3 DNA: TGTGCCAGCAGCGTAGGAGGCACCGGTCAGCCCCAGCATTTT
CDR3 protein: CASSVGGTGQPQHF

V gene: TRBV6-2/TRBV6-3
clone size: .
J gene: TRBJ2-1
D gene: TRBD1
CDR3 DNA: TGTGCCAGAACGGGACAGGAGCTCAATGAGCAGTTCTTC
CDR3 protein: CARTGQELNEQFF

V gene: TRBV12-3/TRBV12-4
clone size: .
J gene: TRBJ2-1
D gene: TRBD2
CDR3 DNA: TGTGCCAGCAGCCCGGGACTAGCGAGCAATGAGCAGTTCTTC
CDR3 protein: CASSPGLASNEQFF

V gene: TRBV13
clone size: .
J gene: TRBJ2-3
D gene: .
CDR3 DNA: TGTGCCAGCAGCTTAATGAGCGGAGCTACAGATACGCAGTATTTT
CDR3 protein: CASSLMSGATDTQYF

V gene: TRBV11-2
clone size: .
J gene: TRBJ1-2
D gene: .
CDR3 DNA: TGTGCCAGTAGCCTCAATAACTATGGCTACACCTTC
CDR3 protein: CASSLNNYGYTF

V gene: TRBV29-1
clone size: .
J gene: TRBJ2-1
D gene: TRBD2
CDR3 DNA: TGCAGCACGAGACTAGCGGGAGCCAATGAGCAGTTCTTC
CDR3 protein: CSTRLAGANEQFF

V gene: TRBV12-3/TRBV12-4
clone size: .
J gene: TRBJ1-2
D gene: .
CDR3 DNA: TGTGCCAGCAGTTTAAGGACAGCAAATGGCTACACCTTC
CDR3 protein: CASSLRTANGYTF

V gene: TRBV20-1
clone size: .
J gene: TRBJ2-5
D gene: .
CDR3 DNA: TGCAGTGCTAGTCGAGCCGCCGAGACCCAGTACTTC
CDR3 protein: CSASRAAETQYF

V gene: TRBV7-8
clone size: many
J gene: TRBJ1-1
D gene: .
CDR3 DNA: TGTGCCAGCAGCAAAGACAGACGGTTGAACACTGAAGCTTTCTTT
CDR3 protein: CASSKDRRLNTEAFF

V gene: TRBV11-2
clone size: .
J gene: TRBJ1-3
D gene: .
CDR3 DNA: TGTGCCAGCAGCTCATGGGGGGGATACACCATATATTTT
CDR3 protein: CASSSWGGYTIYF

V gene: TRBV29-1
clone size: many
J gene: TRBJ2-5
D gene: TRBD1
CDR3 DNA: TGCAGCGTGGAGACAGGGATTAGAGAGACCCAGTACTTC
CDR3 protein: CSVETGIRETQYF

V gene: TRBV30
clone size: few
J gene: TRBJ2-6
D gene: .
CDR3 DNA: TGTGCCTGGAGTGTACTTAGGATCTCTGGGGCCAACGTCCTGACTTTC
CDR3 protein: CAWSVLRISGANVLTF

V gene: TRBV19
clone size: once
J gene: TRBJ2-5
D gene: TRBD1
CDR3 DNA: TGTGCCAGTAGTATCGGGACAGGGACCCAAGAGACCCAGTACTTC
CDR3 protein: CASSIGTGTQETQYF

V gene: TRBV7-9
clone size: many
J gene: TRBJ1-2
D gene: .
CDR3 DNA: TGTGCCAGCAGCGCGCCACAGGGTGGCTACACCTTC
CDR3 protein: CASSAPQGGYTF